This is a list of T cell receptor beta chains from one sample in a study of T cell repertoires in cytomegalovirus infection. MiXCR, run by TCRdb on the reads, gives a single entry per CDR3 protein. Of approximately 490,000 distinct CDR3 sequences in the sample, 10% to 12% are singletons; the top ten hold roughly a tenth. The source material was PBMCs. The receptors were gathered from a human donor in good health (CMV status not recorded). Some clones in this sample may be carry-over from other donors' samples. The CDR3 runs from the conserved cysteine through the conserved F or W. A D gene is named only where the DNA matches it firmly. Clone size is shown for a subset of rows, as once, few, many or a class of expanded clone.

abundance,v_gene,d_gene,j_gene,CDR3aa,CDR3nt
many,TRBV5-4,TRBD1,TRBJ1-2,CASSSDRVDGYTF,TGTGCCAGCAGCTCGGACAGGGTGGATGGCTACACCTTC
.,TRBV5-4,.,TRBJ2-5,CASSSDKETQYF,TGTGCCAGCAGTTCTGACAAAGAGACCCAGTACTTC
few,TRBV28,.,TRBJ2-1,CASSPLQEQFF,TGTGCCAGCAGTCCCTTGCAAGAGCAGTTCTTC
.,TRBV6-5,.,TRBJ1-5,CASRSDKGHSNQPQHF,TGTGCCAGCAGGTCTGACAAGGGCCATAGCAATCAGCCCCAGCATTTT
few,TRBV5-4,TRBD1,TRBJ2-7,CASRSGTARTYEQYF,TGTGCCAGCAGGTCCGGGACAGCTAGGACCTACGAGCAGTACTTC
.,TRBV20-1,TRBD2,TRBJ2-1,CSARAGGYNEQFF,TGCAGTGCTAGAGCGGGAGGGTACAATGAGCAGTTCTTC
many,TRBV7-2,TRBD2,TRBJ2-5,CASSLPTSGQETQYF,TGTGCCAGCAGCTTACCCACTAGCGGGCAAGAGACCCAGTACTTC
.,TRBV11-1,TRBD1,TRBJ1-1,CASSVDRGRAEAFF,TGTGCCAGCAGCGTCGACAGGGGTAGGGCTGAAGCTTTCTTT
many,TRBV7-8,TRBD1,TRBJ1-3,CASSWTTGGENTIYF,TGTGCCAGCAGCTGGACAACAGGGGGAGAGAACACCATATATTTT
few,TRBV27,TRBD2,TRBJ2-1,CASTLLAGAGDEQFF,TGTGCCAGCACCTTACTAGCGGGAGCGGGCGATGAGCAGTTCTTC
many,TRBV11-2,TRBD1,TRBJ2-6,CASSLASTGFGSGANVLTF,TGTGCCAGCAGCTTAGCTTCGACAGGGTTCGGTTCTGGGGCCAACGTCCTGACTTTC
many,TRBV10-3,.,TRBJ1-2,CAISGPDSFNYGYTF,TGTGCCATCAGTGGTCCGGACAGTTTTAACTATGGCTACACCTTC
few,TRBV6-5,.,TRBJ2-1,CASRPGMGGFYPSSYNEQFF,TGTGCCAGCAGACCCGGGATGGGGGGATTTTACCCTAGCTCCTACAATGAGCAGTTCTTC
many,TRBV5-6,TRBD1,TRBJ1-4,CASSVNGQGSGKLFF,TGTGCCAGCAGCGTCAACGGACAGGGGTCCGGAAAACTGTTTTTT
many,TRBV19,.,TRBJ1-5,CASSTGQSNQPQHF,TGTGCCAGTAGTACAGGACAGAGCAATCAGCCCCAGCATTTT
many,TRBV6-5,.,TRBJ2-1,CASRPAWRSDNEQFF,TGTGCCAGCAGGCCCGCATGGCGGAGCGACAATGAGCAGTTCTTC
few,TRBV5-6,.,TRBJ2-1,CASSRDINNEQFF,TGTGCCAGCAGTCGGGACATCAACAATGAGCAGTTCTTC
many,TRBV6-2/TRBV6-3,.,TRBJ1-1,CASSYPSLGLTEAFF,TGTGCCAGCAGTTACCCCTCCCTGGGGTTGACTGAAGCTTTCTTT
many,TRBV5-1,.,TRBJ2-1,CASSLAGASAYNEQFF,TGCGCCAGCAGCTTGGCTGGGGCCAGCGCCTACAATGAGCAGTTCTTC
many,TRBV7-2,TRBD1,TRBJ1-4,CASSLLGQGEEKLFF,TGTGCCAGCAGCCTACTGGGACAGGGTGAGGAAAAACTGTTTTTT
many,TRBV3-1,.,TRBJ1-1,CASSQPGGNYYEAFF,TGTGCCAGCAGCCAGCCCGGAGGTAACTACTATGAAGCTTTCTTT
.,TRBV19,TRBD1,TRBJ1-1,CASSVTGVNTEAFF,TGTGCCAGTAGTGTGACAGGGGTGAACACTGAAGCTTTCTTT
many,TRBV6-4,.,TRBJ2-3,CASSEGAGTDTQYF,TGTGCCAGCAGTGAAGGGGCAGGCACAGATACGCAGTATTTT
few,TRBV9,TRBD1,TRBJ1-4,CASSEGGTANEKLFF,TGTGCCAGCAGCGAAGGGGGCACGGCTAATGAAAAACTGTTTTTT
many,TRBV7-8,TRBD1,TRBJ1-1,CASSFRGSDEAFF,TGTGCCAGCAGCTTCAGGGGGTCAGATGAAGCTTTCTTT
once,TRBV20-1,.,TRBJ2-3,CSAIIPITDTQYF,TGCAGTGCTATTATCCCCATCACAGATACGCAGTATTTT
.,TRBV20-1,.,TRBJ2-2,CSARARAVGELFF,TGCAGTGCTAGAGCACGGGCAGTCGGGGAGCTGTTTTTT
many,TRBV20-1,TRBD1,TRBJ1-6,CSASGQGIGSYNSPLHF,TGCAGTGCTTCCGGACAGGGAATTGGGTCCTATAATTCACCCCTCCACTTT
.,TRBV2,TRBD2,TRBJ2-5,CAGAGLGQETQYF,TGTGCCGGGGCTGGACTAGGTCAGGAGACCCAGTACTTC
many,TRBV7-9,.,TRBJ1-4,CASSPNESGEKLFF,TGTGCCAGCAGCCCCAATGAGTCGGGGGAAAAACTGTTTTTT
many,TRBV5-4,.,TRBJ1-5,CASSLGAGQPQHF,TGTGCCAGCAGCTTGGGAGCGGGTCAGCCCCAGCATTTT